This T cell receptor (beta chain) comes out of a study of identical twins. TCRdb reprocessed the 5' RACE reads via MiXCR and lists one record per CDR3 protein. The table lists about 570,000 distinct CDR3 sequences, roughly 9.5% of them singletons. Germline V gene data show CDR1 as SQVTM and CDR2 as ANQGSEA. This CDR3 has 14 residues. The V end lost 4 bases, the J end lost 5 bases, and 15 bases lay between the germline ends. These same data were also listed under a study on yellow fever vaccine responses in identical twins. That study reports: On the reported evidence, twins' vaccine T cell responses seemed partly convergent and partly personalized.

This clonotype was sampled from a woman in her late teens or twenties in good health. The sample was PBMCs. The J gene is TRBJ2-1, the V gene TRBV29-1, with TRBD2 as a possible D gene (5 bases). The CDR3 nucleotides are TGCAGCGTTGTTAGGTGGGAGTCGGACAATGAGCAGTTCTTC. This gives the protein CSVVRWESDNEQFF.